The 11 T cell receptor beta chains below were found in one sample sequenced in a study of blood T cell repertoires in COVID-19. The protocol was immunoSEQ multiplex PCR, while the TCRdb copy is restricted to in-frame clones and leaves out a portion. Here the sample spans about 290,000 clones, around four fifths being singletons. Sequencing used peripheral blood. The receptors come from a woman in her 50s with active or convalescent COVID-19.

The sample holds a few counts of this clone. CDR3 residues: CASSERRRHSEQYF. The CDR3, as DNA: TGTGCCAGCAGTGAACGGCGGAGGCACTCCGAGCAGTACTTC. The rearrangement links TRBV6-1 to TRBJ2-7; D perhaps matches TRBD2 (5 bases). The CDR3 is 14 residues long. The V gene's germline CDR1 is MNHNS and CDR2 SASEGT. The V and J ends lost 2 bases and 6 bases respectively, with 14 bases between them.

The V gene is TRBV5-1, the J gene TRBJ2-2, with D perhaps matching TRBD1 (6 bases). With 1 base removed from V and 5 bases from J, the gap between germline ends came to 9 bases. CDR1 is SGHRS and CDR2 is YFSETQ in the germline V gene. The length of the CDR3 is 14 residues. The CDR3 reads CASSLRQGTGELFF. The CDR3 DNA reads TGCGCCAGCAGCTTGCGTCAGGGGACCGGGGAGCTGTTTTTT.

The rearrangement joins TRBV14 to TRBJ1-6, with unresolved D. The CDR3 totals 14 residues. V was pared by 7 bases and J by 5 bases, with 12 bases between. Per the germline V gene, CDR1 is SGHDN and CDR2 is FVKESK. The CDR3 loop is CASKKEANNSPLHF. CDR3 coding DNA: TGTGCCAGCAAGAAGGAGGCTAATAATTCACCCCTCCACTTT. Full variable domain (remainder filled in from reference TRBV14 and TRBJ1-6): EAGVTQFPSHSVIEKGQTVTLRCDPISGHDNLYWYRRVMGKEIKFLLHFVKESKQDESGMPNNRFLAERTGGTYSTLKVQPAELEDSGVYFCASKKEANNSPLHFGNGTRLTVT.

The chain combines TRBV9 with TRBJ1-1, with 8 bases identical to TRBD1. V trimming: 0 bases; J trimming: 5 bases; junction bases outside the gene matches: 6. CDR1 and CDR2 from the germline V gene are SGDLS and YYNGEE. This CDR3 has 15 amino acids. The CDR3 here is CASSVVDRGKTEAFF. The CDR3 DNA is TGTGCCAGCAGCGTAGTAGACAGGGGTAAAACTGAAGCTTTCTTT.

CDR3 sequence reads: CATSDADTSSYNEQFF. CDR3 DNA sequence: TGTGCCACCAGTGACGCCGATACGAGCTCCTACAATGAGCAGTTCTTC. This chain links TRBV24-1 with TRBJ2-1; the D is unclear. V was clipped by 4 bases and J by 0 bases, with 12 bases between them. The CDR3 has 16 residues. Looked up from germline, CDR1 is KGHDR and CDR2 is SFDVKD.

The gene calls are TRBV24-1 and TRBJ1-2; 7 bases line up with TRBD1. The V gene's germline CDR1 is KGHDR and CDR2 SFDVKD. The CDR3 is 14 residues long. V shed 0 bases, J shed 5 bases, and the junction held 2 bases outside the gene matches. The CDR3 coding sequence is TGTGCCACCAGTGATTTGAGGACAGGTTATGGCTACACCTTC. As protein: CATSDLRTGYGYTF.

This sequence joins TRBV4-1 and TRBJ1-2, with D possibly TRBD1 on 6 matching bases. The CDR3 is 15 residues long. The V gene lost 4 bases and the J gene lost 2 bases, with 14 bases spanning the gap. CDR1 is MGHRA, CDR2 YSYEKL, per germline. Here the CDR3 reads CASSPGAGENYGYTF. The DNA of the CDR3 is TGCGCCAGCAGCCCCGGGGCAGGGGAGAACTATGGCTACACCTTC.

The chain joins TRBV15 to TRBJ1-1, with D perhaps matching TRBD1 (5 bases). Per the germline V gene, CDR1 is LNHNV and CDR2 is YYDKDF (reference sequence). The CDR3 covers 15 residues. Deletions cut 1 base from V and 4 bases from J, with 13 bases between. In DNA, the CDR3 is TGTGCCACCAGCAGAGGGGGGGGGAAGAGCACTGAAGCTTTCTTT. It specifies CATSRGGGKSTEAFF.

The V gene is TRBV10-3, the J gene TRBJ2-5, with TRBD2 matching over 11 bases. Per germline, CDR1 ENHRY and CDR2 SYGVKD. V was pared by 6 bases and J by 3 bases, with 3 bases of the junction left unmatched. The CDR3 runs to 14 residues. The CDR3 nucleotides are TGTGCCATCAGCCCGGGACTAGCGGAAGAGACCCAGTACTTC. As protein: CAISPGLAEETQYF.

This clone was recorded at least ten times. The gene calls are TRBV7-2 and TRBJ1-2, with D uncertain. Between the trimmed V and J ends, which lost 5 bases and 5 bases, there was a span of 18 bases. This CDR3 contains 15 residues. Per germline, CDR1 SGHTA and CDR2 FQGNSA. DNA of the CDR3: TGTGCCAGCAGCCTAAGTCTCCAGCAGACTTATGGCTACACCTTC. Protein: CASSLSLQQTYGYTF.

The rearrangement joins TRBV18 to TRBJ2-1; tentatively, D is TRBD1 (6 bases). This CDR3 has 17 amino acids. Germline CDR1 and CDR2: KGHSH and LQKENI. With 3 bases removed from V and 1 base from J, the gap between germline ends came to 16 bases. This chain's CDR3 is CASSPSTGLPSYNEQFF. DNA for the CDR3: TGTGCCAGCTCACCGTCGACAGGCCTCCCTTCCTACAATGAGCAGTTCTTC.